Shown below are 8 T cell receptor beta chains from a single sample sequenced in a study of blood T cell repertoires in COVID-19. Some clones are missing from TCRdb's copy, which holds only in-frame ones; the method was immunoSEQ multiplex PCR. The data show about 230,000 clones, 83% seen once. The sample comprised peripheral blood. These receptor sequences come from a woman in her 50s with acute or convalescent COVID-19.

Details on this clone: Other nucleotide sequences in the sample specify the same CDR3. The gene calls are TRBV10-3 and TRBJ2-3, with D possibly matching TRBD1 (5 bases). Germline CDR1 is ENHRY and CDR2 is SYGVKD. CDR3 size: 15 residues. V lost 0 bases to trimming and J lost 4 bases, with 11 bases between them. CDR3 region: CAISESSGSADTQYF. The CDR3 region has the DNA TGTGCCATCAGTGAGTCGTCAGGGTCAGCAGATACGCAGTATTTT.

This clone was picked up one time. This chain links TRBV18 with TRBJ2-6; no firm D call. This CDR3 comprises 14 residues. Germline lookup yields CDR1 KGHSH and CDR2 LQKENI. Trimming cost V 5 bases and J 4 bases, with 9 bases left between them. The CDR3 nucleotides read TGTGCCAGCTCAAGCGCCGCGGGGGCCAACGTCCTGACTTTC. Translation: CASSSAAGANVLTF.

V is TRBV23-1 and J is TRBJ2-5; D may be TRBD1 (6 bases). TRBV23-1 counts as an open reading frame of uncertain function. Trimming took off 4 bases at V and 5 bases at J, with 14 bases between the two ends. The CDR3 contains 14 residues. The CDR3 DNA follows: TGCGCCAGCAGTCCCAGTGGGGGCGGGGAGACCCAGTACTTC. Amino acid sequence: CASSPSGGGETQYF.

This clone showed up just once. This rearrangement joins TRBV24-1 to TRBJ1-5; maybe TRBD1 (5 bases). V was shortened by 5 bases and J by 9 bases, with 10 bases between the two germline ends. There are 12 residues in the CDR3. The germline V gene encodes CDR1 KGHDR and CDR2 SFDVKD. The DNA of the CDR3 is TGTGCCACCAGTGCAGGGTCTAGGCCCCAGCATTTT. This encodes CATSAGSRPQHF.

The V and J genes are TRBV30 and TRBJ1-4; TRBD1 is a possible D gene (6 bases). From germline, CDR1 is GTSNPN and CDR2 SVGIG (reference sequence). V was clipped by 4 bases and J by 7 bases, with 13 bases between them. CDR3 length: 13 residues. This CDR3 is CAWNNRVSEKLFF. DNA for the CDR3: TGTGCCTGGAACAACAGGGTTTCTGAAAAACTGTTTTTT.

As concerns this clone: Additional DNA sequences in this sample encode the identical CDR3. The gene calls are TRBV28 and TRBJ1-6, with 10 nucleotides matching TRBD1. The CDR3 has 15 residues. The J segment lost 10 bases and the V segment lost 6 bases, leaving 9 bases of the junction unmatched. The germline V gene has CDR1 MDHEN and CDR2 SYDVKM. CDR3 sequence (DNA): TGTGCCAGCAGCCGCGGGACAGGGGAAGGGTCACCCCTCCACTTT. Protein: CASSRGTGEGSPLHF.

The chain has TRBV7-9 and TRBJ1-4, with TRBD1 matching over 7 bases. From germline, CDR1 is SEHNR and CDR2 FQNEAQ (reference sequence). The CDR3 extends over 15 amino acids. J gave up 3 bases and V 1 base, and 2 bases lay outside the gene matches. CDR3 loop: CASSLGDRANEKLFF. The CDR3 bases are TGTGCCAGCAGCTTAGGGGACAGAGCTAATGAAAAACTGTTTTTT.

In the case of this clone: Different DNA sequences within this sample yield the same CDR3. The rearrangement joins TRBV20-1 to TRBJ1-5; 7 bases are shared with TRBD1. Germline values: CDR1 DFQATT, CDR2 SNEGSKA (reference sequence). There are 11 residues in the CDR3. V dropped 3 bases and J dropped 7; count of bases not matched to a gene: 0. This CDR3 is CSASRGQPQHF. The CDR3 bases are TGCAGTGCTAGCAGGGGGCAGCCCCAGCATTTT.